The source of this TCR beta chain is a study of blood T cell repertoires in COVID-19. Study-level information: Acute and convalescent COVID-19 samples came from the United States, Italy and Spain.

V shed 5 bases and J 0 bases; nucleotides not matched to a gene: 3. Germline-derived CDR1 and CDR2 are SGHNT and YENEEA. The CDR3 runs 14 residues. This clone occurred once. This table comes from immunoSEQ multiplex PCR, and its TCRdb copy is limited to in-frame clones, with some not included. The sample consists of 180,000 or so clones, approximately 80% of them appearing once. Those enrolled, adults aged about 18 to 89 years, came from about two dozen US areas. Symptom resolution, clearance, or two negative PCRs marked donors in Cohort 3 as recovered. This sequence joins TRBV11-3 and TRBJ1-1, with TRBD1 matching over 7 bases. The sequencing sample was made of PBMCs or T cells enriched from blood (not recorded which). The sequence came from a man over 45 who had recovered from COVID-19. The CDR3 coding sequence is TGTGCCAGCAGCAGGGACAGTATGAACACTGAAGCTTTCTTT. This codes for CASSRDSMNTEAFF. Full variable domain (outside the CDR3, taken from reference TRBV11-3 and TRBJ1-1): EAGVVQSPRYKIIEKKQPVAFWCNPISGHNTLYWYLQNLGQGPELLIRYENEEAVDDSQLPKDRFSAERLKGVDSTLKIQPAELGDSAVYLCASSRDSMNTEAFFGQGTRLTVV.